The clone carrying this T cell receptor beta chain was observed at least ten times. The antigen is not known. Germline V CDR1 and CDR2: MNHNS, SASEGT. V was cut by 1 base and J by 2 bases, with 2 bases left in between. There are 12 residues in the CDR3. For TCR, cDNA came from 5'RACE template switching, which added a universal primer site and UMIs. Each CDR3 protein gets one entry after TCRdb re-called the 5' RACE reads with MiXCR. The table records more than 95,000 distinct CDR3 sequences, 7.4% of them present only once. The source of the sample is a study of T cells after yellow fever vaccination. As for the study in general: Low-cell-number fractions were prepared with SMART-Seq v4 Ultra Low Input. Study outcomes and limitations: Some clonotypes were seen in both the CD4 and the CD8 compartments. These made up a small share and likely arose from convergent recombination. In post-booster samples, most primary-vaccination clones reappeared (around 95% CD4, over 70% CD8).

The sequenced sample was CD4+ T cells sorted from PBMCs, obtained less than 11 days after the first yellow fever vaccination. This sequence joins TRBV6-1 and TRBJ1-2; D remains ambiguous. This sequence originates from a man aged 18 to 29 who received the YFV17D yellow fever vaccine. The CDR3 loop is CASSEGNYGYTF. The CDR3 DNA is TGTGCCAGCAGTGAAGGCAACTATGGCTACACCTTC.